One and the same sample provided the 15 T cell receptor beta chains below, sequenced in a study of blood T cell repertoires in COVID-19. Some clones are missing from TCRdb's copy, which holds only in-frame ones; the method was immunoSEQ multiplex PCR. The sample has about 110,000 clones, around 75% seen once. The specimen was peripheral blood. All receptors come from a human donor with acute or convalescent COVID-19. The donor label of this sample is uncertain.

This clone was recorded a few times. The gene calls are TRBV19 and TRBJ1-1, with 8 positions matching TRBD1. Germline V gives CDR1 LNHDA, CDR2 SQIVND (reference sequence). V lost 6 bases and J lost 1; bases outside the gene matches: 4. The CDR3 spans 14 residues. The CDR3 coding sequence is TGTGCCAGTAGCCGGACAGGGCAGAACACTGAAGCTTTCTTT. This encodes CASSRTGQNTEAFF.

This clone was observed a single time. The rearrangement joins TRBV19 to TRBJ2-7, with 8 bases matching TRBD2. The CDR3 runs to 15 residues. Germline V gene lookup returns CDR1 LNHDA and CDR2 SQIVND (reference sequence). J lost 3 bases, V lost 1 base, and 5 bases had no gene match. The CDR3 reads CASSIAAGGLYEQYF. For the CDR3, the DNA is TGTGCCAGTAGTATAGCCGCGGGGGGCCTCTACGAGCAGTACTTC.

This clone was seen a few times. V usage is TRBV2 and J usage is TRBJ2-2; D is perhaps TRBD1 (6 bases). V was trimmed by 6 bases and J by 2 bases, leaving 13 bases between them. Germline lookup yields CDR1 SNHLY and CDR2 FYNNEI. The CDR3 has 15 amino acids. CDR3 nucleotide sequence: TGTGCCAGCAGGAGCCGGGACACCAACACCGGGGAGCTGTTTTTT. Translating gives CASRSRDTNTGELFF.

The chain has TRBV30 and TRBJ1-4; the D gene is possibly TRBD1 (6 bases). From germline, CDR1 is GTSNPN and CDR2 SVGIG (reference sequence). The CDR3 sequence is 18 residues long. V lost 3 bases to trimming and J lost 7 bases, with 27 bases between them. The CDR3 loop reads CAWSPARMNRDAFEKLFF. Here the CDR3 DNA reads TGTGCCTGGAGCCCGGCCCGGATGAACAGGGATGCCTTTGAAAAACTGTTTTTT.

The chain recombines TRBV24-1 with TRBJ1-2; the match to TRBD1 covers 7 bases. V was pared by 6 bases and J by 8 bases, with 14 bases of the junction left unmatched. The CDR3 consists of 15 residues. Looked up from germline, CDR1 is KGHDR and CDR2 is SFDVKD. The CDR3 DNA is TGTGCCACCAGTACCACCCGAGGGGGCGAGAGCGGCTACACCTTC. Its protein product is CATSTTRGGESGYTF.

This clone was found a few times. The chain couples TRBV7-8 to TRBJ1-2, with a weak D call TRBD1 (6 bases). The germline CDR1 and CDR2 sequences are SGHVS and FQNEAQ. V was cut by 5 bases and J by 8 bases, with 21 bases left in between. This CDR3 comprises 15 residues. The CDR3 DNA reads as TGTGCCAGCAGCCTGACTATGGGGGGGGCAGGAGGCTACACCTTC. It specifies CASSLTMGGAGGYTF. Together with reference TRBV7-8 and TRBJ1-2, the CDR3 gives the full variable domain: GAGVSQSPRYKVAKRGQDVALRCDPISGHVSLFWYQQALGQGPEFLTYFQNEAQLDKSGLPSDRFFAERPEGSVSTLKIQRTQQEDSAVYLCASSLTMGGAGGYTFGSGTRLTVV.

The chain is built from TRBV29-1 and TRBJ2-5, with D unresolved. CDR3 length: 10 amino acids. The V gene lost 5 bases and the J gene lost 5 bases, with 6 bases spanning the gap. Germline CDR1 SQVTM, CDR2 ANQGSEA. The DNA of the CDR3 is TGCAGCGTTTATCGTGAGACCCAGTACTTC. Translation gives CSVYRETQYF.

The rearrangement uses TRBV19 and TRBJ1-5; 9 nucleotides align to TRBD1. The V segment lost 2 bases and the J segment 6 bases; nucleotides outside the gene matches: 8. There are 16 residues in the CDR3. CDR1 is LNHDA and CDR2 is SQIVND in the germline V gene (reference sequence). This chain's CDR3 is CASSIRGQGVGQPQHF. In DNA, the CDR3 is TGTGCCAGTAGTATAAGGGGACAGGGTGTGGGTCAGCCCCAGCATTTT.

This clone has just one count. This rearrangement joins TRBV28 to TRBJ2-7, with D maybe TRBD1 (6 bases). CDR1 MDHEN and CDR2 SYDVKM come from the germline V gene. The CDR3 runs 14 residues. V was clipped by 4 bases and J by 0 bases, with 10 bases between them. The CDR3 DNA reads as TGTGCCAGCAGTTCCGACAGGAGCTCCTACGAGCAGTACTTC. Its translation is CASSSDRSSYEQYF.

In its sample, this clone was seen a few times. The gene calls are TRBV9 and TRBJ1-3; D gene uncertain. Trimming removed 7 bases at V and 7 bases at J, with 15 bases between. The CDR3 runs to 13 residues. Germline V CDR1 and CDR2: SGDLS, YYNGEE. CDR3 loop: CASQSRGRNTIYF. The CDR3 DNA reads TGTGCCAGCCAAAGCCGAGGGCGGAACACCATATATTTT.

This clone appeared a few times. CDR3 coding DNA: TGCGCCAGCAGCCTAGCGGGGGTTTATTCCTACAATGAGCAGTTCTTC. It specifies CASSLAGVYSYNEQFF. The chain is built from TRBV5-1 and TRBJ2-1; 10 bases map to TRBD2. Germline CDR1 is SGHRS and CDR2 is YFSETQ. The CDR3 is 16 amino acids. With V trimmed by 4 bases and J by 1 base, 5 bases remained unmatched.

The chain uses TRBV3-1 (or the pseudogene TRBV3-2) and TRBJ1-1, with D perhaps TRBD1 (6 bases). The germline V gene encodes CDR1 LGHDT and CDR2 YNNKEL (reference sequence). This CDR3 spans 14 amino acids. V was clipped by 6 bases and J by 6 bases, with 17 bases between them. In DNA form, the CDR3 reads TGTGCCAGCAGTATACAGGGTCGGATCCCTGAAGCTTTCTTT. Amino acids: CASSIQGRIPEAFF.

The gene calls are TRBV4-2 and TRBJ2-2; 7 nucleotides match TRBD2. The CDR3 contains 14 residues. V lost 3 bases, J lost 7 bases, and 5 bases stayed unmatched. CDR1 is LGHNA and CDR2 is YNFKEQ in the germline V gene. CDR3 amino acids: CASSQGGVIGELFF. CDR3 nucleotide sequence: TGTGCCAGCAGCCAGGGGGGGGTTATCGGGGAGCTGTTTTTT.

This clone was observed a handful of times. The chain employs TRBV5-1 and TRBJ2-3; D might be TRBD1 (7 bases). Trimming removed 1 base at V and 0 bases at J, with 15 bases between. The CDR3 extends over 17 amino acids. Germline V CDR1 and CDR2: SGHRS, YFSETQ. CDR3 sequence: CASSLSQGGSSTDTQYF. CDR3 bases: TGCGCCAGCAGCTTGTCGCAGGGGGGCTCTAGCACAGATACGCAGTATTTT.

The gene calls are TRBV2 and TRBJ2-2, with 7 bases fitting TRBD1. V lost 6 bases, J lost 6 bases, and 7 bases stayed unmatched. Germline V gene sequence: CDR1 SNHLY, CDR2 FYNNEI. CDR3 length: 14 residues. This CDR3 reads CASRDRNSAGELFF. The CDR3 DNA sequence: TGTGCCAGCAGGGACAGGAATTCGGCCGGGGAGCTGTTTTTT.